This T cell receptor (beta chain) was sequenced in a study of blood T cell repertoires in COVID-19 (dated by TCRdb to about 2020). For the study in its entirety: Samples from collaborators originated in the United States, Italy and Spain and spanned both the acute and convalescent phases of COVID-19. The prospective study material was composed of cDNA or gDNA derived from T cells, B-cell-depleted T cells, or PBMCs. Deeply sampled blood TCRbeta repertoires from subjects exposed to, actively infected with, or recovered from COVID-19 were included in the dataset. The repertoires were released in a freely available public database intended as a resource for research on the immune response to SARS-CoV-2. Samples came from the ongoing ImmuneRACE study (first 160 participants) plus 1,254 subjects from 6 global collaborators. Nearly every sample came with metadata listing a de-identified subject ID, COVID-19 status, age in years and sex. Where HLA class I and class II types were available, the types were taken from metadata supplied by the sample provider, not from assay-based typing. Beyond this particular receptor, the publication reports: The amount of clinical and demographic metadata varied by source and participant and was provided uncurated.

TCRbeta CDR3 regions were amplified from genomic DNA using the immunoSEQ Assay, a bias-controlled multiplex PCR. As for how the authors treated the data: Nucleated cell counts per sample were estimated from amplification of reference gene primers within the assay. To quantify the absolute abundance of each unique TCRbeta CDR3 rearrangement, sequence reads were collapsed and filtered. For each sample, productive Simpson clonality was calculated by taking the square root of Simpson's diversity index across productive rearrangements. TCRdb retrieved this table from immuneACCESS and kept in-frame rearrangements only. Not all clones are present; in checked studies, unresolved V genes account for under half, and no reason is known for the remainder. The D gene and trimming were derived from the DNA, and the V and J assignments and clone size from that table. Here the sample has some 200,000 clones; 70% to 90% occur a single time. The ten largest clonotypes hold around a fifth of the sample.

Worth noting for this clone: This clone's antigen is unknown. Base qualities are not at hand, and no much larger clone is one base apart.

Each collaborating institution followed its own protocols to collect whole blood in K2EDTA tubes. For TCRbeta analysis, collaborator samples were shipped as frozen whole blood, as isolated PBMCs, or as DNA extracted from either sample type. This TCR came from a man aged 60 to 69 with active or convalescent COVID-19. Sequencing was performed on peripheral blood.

The CDR3 has the sequence CASSLEGREYEQYF. The bases read TGCGCCAGCAGCTTGGAGGGCAGGGAATACGAGCAGTACTTC. The sequence links TRBV5-1 to TRBJ2-7; a tentative D call is TRBD1 (5 bases match). The CDR3 starts with the cysteine, ends with the phenylalanine, and has 14 residues. Only the CDR3 part of the read is kept: 42 bases, read in frame from the first base. The germline V gene specifies SGHRS as CDR1 and YFSETQ as CDR2. Relative to germline, V is 0 bases shorter and J is 4 bases shorter, with 11 bases between their ends.